This T cell receptor beta chain is drawn from a study of blood T cell repertoires in COVID-19. Clones were read by immunoSEQ multiplex PCR, and TCRdb kept only the in-frame ones, dropping some. The sample contains 84,000 or so clones, roughly three quarters of which appear only once. V lost 6 bases and J lost 0, with 9 bases in between. This CDR3 is built from 15 residues. Germline lookup yields CDR1 KGHSH and CDR2 LQKENI. The sequence derives from a man aged 70 or older with acute or convalescent COVID-19. The chain links TRBV18 to TRBJ2-6; D is ambiguous. Material: peripheral blood. CDR3 loop: CASSLPSSGANVLTF. The CDR3 DNA is TGTGCCAGCTCCCTCCCTAGCTCTGGGGCCAACGTCCTGACTTTC.